The rows below give T cell receptor beta chains drawn from one sample of a study of blood T cells in healthy people across ages. TCRdb itself ran the 5' RACE reads through MiXCR, one entry per CDR3 protein. The sample has 1.5 million to 2 million distinct CDR3 sequences, around 36% seen once. The sequencing input was blood. These TCRs come from a woman in her twenties or thirties in good health. CDR3s include the opening cysteine and the closing phenylalanine or tryptophan. Fields, in order: V gene, D gene, J gene, clone size, CDR3 DNA, CDR3 protein. A D gene is named only where the DNA matches it firmly. Rows may omit the clone size; those that give it use once, few, many or a size class.

v_call: TRBV3-1
d_call: .
j_call: TRBJ2-7
clone_size: .
cdr3_nt: TGTGCCAGCAGCCGACTAGTAAGCGAGCAGTACTTC
cdr3_aa: CASSRLVSEQYF

v_call: TRBV12-3/TRBV12-4
d_call: .
j_call: TRBJ1-1
clone_size: few
cdr3_nt: TGTGCCAGCTCCCGGTCCCGGGTCACTGAAGCTTTCTTT
cdr3_aa: CASSRSRVTEAFF

v_call: TRBV7-9
d_call: .
j_call: TRBJ2-7
clone_size: few
cdr3_nt: TGTGCCAGCAGCCGGCGATCGACGCAGTTCTACGAGCAGTACTTC
cdr3_aa: CASSRRSTQFYEQYF

v_call: TRBV20-1
d_call: .
j_call: TRBJ1-2
clone_size: few
cdr3_nt: TGCAGTGCTAGAGATTCCTATATGGGGGACTATGGCTACACCTTC
cdr3_aa: CSARDSYMGDYGYTF

v_call: TRBV2
d_call: TRBD1
j_call: TRBJ2-2
clone_size: .
cdr3_nt: TGTGCCAGCAGTAGGGGGCCCTACACCGGGGAGCTGTTTTTT
cdr3_aa: CASSRGPYTGELFF

v_call: TRBV29-1
d_call: TRBD2
j_call: TRBJ2-1
clone_size: .
cdr3_nt: TGCAGCGTTGAAGATCGCGGCGGGGGGCGTTTGGATGAGCAGTTCTTC
cdr3_aa: CSVEDRGGGRLDEQFF

v_call: TRBV6-6
d_call: .
j_call: TRBJ1-6
clone_size: .
cdr3_nt: TGTGCCACCCAGGTTCTCTATAATTCACCCCTCCACTTT
cdr3_aa: CATQVLYNSPLHF

v_call: TRBV2
d_call: .
j_call: TRBJ1-2
clone_size: .
cdr3_nt: TGTGCCAGCTACAGGGTCCCCTTAGCTAACTATGGCTACACCTTC
cdr3_aa: CASYRVPLANYGYTF

v_call: TRBV20-1
d_call: .
j_call: TRBJ2-7
clone_size: .
cdr3_nt: TGCAGTGCTAGAGATCGCCGTACTTTCTACGAGCAGTACTTC
cdr3_aa: CSARDRRTFYEQYF

v_call: TRBV19
d_call: .
j_call: TRBJ2-1
clone_size: few
cdr3_nt: TGTGCCAGTAGTCTGCGGGTTTCCTACAATGAGCAGTTCTTC
cdr3_aa: CASSLRVSYNEQFF

v_call: TRBV5-1
d_call: TRBD2
j_call: TRBJ2-1
clone_size: few
cdr3_nt: TGCGCCAGCAGCTTCAGACTAGCAGACAATGAGCAGTTCTTC
cdr3_aa: CASSFRLADNEQFF

v_call: TRBV2
d_call: TRBD2
j_call: TRBJ2-3
clone_size: .
cdr3_nt: TGTGCCAGCAGTGGTATGGCTAGCGGGAGGGCAACAGATACGCAGTATTTT
cdr3_aa: CASSGMASGRATDTQYF

v_call: TRBV6-1
d_call: .
j_call: TRBJ1-5
clone_size: few
cdr3_nt: TGTGCCAGCAGTCTATACACAGGGTACCGCAATCAGCCCCAGCATTTT
cdr3_aa: CASSLYTGYRNQPQHF

v_call: TRBV4-1
d_call: .
j_call: TRBJ2-7
clone_size: many
cdr3_nt: TGCGCCAGCAGCCAAGAACATTTTTCTATGGGACCCTACGAGCAGTACTTC
cdr3_aa: CASSQEHFSMGPYEQYF

v_call: TRBV3-1
d_call: .
j_call: TRBJ2-5
clone_size: .
cdr3_nt: TGTGCCAGCAGCCAAGCCGGGGTCCAAGAGACCCAGTACTTC
cdr3_aa: CASSQAGVQETQYF

v_call: TRBV7-9
d_call: .
j_call: TRBJ1-2
clone_size: .
cdr3_nt: TGTGCCAGCAGCCTAGCCGGGGGGAAGTGCACCTTC
cdr3_aa: CASSLAGGKCTF

v_call: TRBV4-2
d_call: .
j_call: TRBJ1-1
clone_size: .
cdr3_nt: TGTGCCAGCAGCCAAGAGCGGACGGGGTGGGGCATGAACACTGAAGCTTTCTTT
cdr3_aa: CASSQERTGWGMNTEAFF

v_call: TRBV15
d_call: .
j_call: TRBJ2-3
clone_size: few
cdr3_nt: TGTGCCACCAGCAGAGACAGGCGCACAGATACGCAGTATTTT
cdr3_aa: CATSRDRRTDTQYF

v_call: TRBV28
d_call: .
j_call: TRBJ1-2
clone_size: .
cdr3_nt: TGTGCCAGCAGTTTTCCAGGGGTTGTTGGCTACACCTTC
cdr3_aa: CASSFPGVVGYTF

v_call: TRBV28
d_call: .
j_call: TRBJ1-4
clone_size: .
cdr3_nt: TGTGCCAGCAGCCCCCGAGGGGGGCGCGGTGAAAAACTGTTTTTT
cdr3_aa: CASSPRGGRGEKLFF

v_call: TRBV6-6
d_call: TRBD1
j_call: TRBJ2-1
clone_size: many
cdr3_nt: TGTGCCAGCAGTTACTCGACGCAGGGGGATGAGCAGTTCTTC
cdr3_aa: CASSYSTQGDEQFF

v_call: TRBV5-1
d_call: TRBD1
j_call: TRBJ2-7
clone_size: many
cdr3_nt: TGCGCCAGCAGCTACCGTGGACAGGAAGACTACGAGCAGTACTTC
cdr3_aa: CASSYRGQEDYEQYF

v_call: TRBV4-1
d_call: .
j_call: TRBJ2-1
clone_size: .
cdr3_nt: TGCGCCAGCAGCCAAGAGGGAGCTGCCTACAATGAGCAGTTCTTC
cdr3_aa: CASSQEGAAYNEQFF

v_call: TRBV3-1
d_call: .
j_call: TRBJ2-3
clone_size: .
cdr3_nt: TGTGCCAGCAGACCCATGGGCACAGATACGCAGTATTTT
cdr3_aa: CASRPMGTDTQYF

v_call: TRBV4-1
d_call: .
j_call: TRBJ1-6
clone_size: .
cdr3_nt: TGCGCCAGCAGCCAAGTTACAGGAGGAAATTCACCCCTCCACTTT
cdr3_aa: CASSQVTGGNSPLHF

v_call: TRBV18
d_call: TRBD2
j_call: TRBJ2-1
clone_size: .
cdr3_nt: TGTGCCAGCTCACGGCAGCGGGGGGCCTTATACGACAATGAGCAGTTCTTC
cdr3_aa: CASSRQRGALYDNEQFF

v_call: TRBV5-1
d_call: .
j_call: TRBJ2-3
clone_size: few
cdr3_nt: TGCGCCAGCAGCTCCAAGTCTAGCACAGATACGCAGTATTTT
cdr3_aa: CASSSKSSTDTQYF

v_call: TRBV14
d_call: .
j_call: TRBJ2-5
clone_size: .
cdr3_nt: TGTGCCAGGGTAACGCGGGTCGGGGAGACCCAGTACTTC
cdr3_aa: CARVTRVGETQYF